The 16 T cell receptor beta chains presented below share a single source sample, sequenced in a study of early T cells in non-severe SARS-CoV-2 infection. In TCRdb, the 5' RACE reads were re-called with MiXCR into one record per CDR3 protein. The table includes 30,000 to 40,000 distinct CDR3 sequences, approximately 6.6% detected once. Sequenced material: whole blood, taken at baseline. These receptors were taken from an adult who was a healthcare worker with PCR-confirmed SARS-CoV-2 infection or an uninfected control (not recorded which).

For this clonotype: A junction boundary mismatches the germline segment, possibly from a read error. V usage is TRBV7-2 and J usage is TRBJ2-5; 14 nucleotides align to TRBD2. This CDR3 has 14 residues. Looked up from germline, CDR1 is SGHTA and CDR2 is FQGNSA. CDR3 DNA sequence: TGTGCCAGCACCCCGGGACTAGCGGGGGAGATCCAGTACTTC. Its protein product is CASTPGLAGEIQYF.

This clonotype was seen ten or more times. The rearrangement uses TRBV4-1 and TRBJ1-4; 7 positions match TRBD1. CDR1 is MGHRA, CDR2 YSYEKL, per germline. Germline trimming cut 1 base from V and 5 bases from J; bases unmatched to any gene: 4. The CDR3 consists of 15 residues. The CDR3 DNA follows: TGCGCCAGCAGCCAAGGCGGACAGGTGAATGAAAAACTGTTTTTT. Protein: CASSQGGQVNEKLFF.

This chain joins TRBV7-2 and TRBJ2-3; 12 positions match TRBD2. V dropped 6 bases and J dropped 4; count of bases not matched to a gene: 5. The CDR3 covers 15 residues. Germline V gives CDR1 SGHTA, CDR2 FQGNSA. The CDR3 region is CASRPSGRAPDTQYF. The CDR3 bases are TGTGCCAGCAGACCTAGCGGGAGGGCCCCAGATACGCAGTATTTT.

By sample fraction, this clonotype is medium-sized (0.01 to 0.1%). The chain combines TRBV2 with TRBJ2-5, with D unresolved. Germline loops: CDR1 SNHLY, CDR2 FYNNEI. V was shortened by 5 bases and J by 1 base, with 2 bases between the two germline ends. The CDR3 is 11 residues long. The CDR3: CASSRQETQYF. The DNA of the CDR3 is TGTGCCAGCAGTCGCCAAGAGACCCAGTACTTC.

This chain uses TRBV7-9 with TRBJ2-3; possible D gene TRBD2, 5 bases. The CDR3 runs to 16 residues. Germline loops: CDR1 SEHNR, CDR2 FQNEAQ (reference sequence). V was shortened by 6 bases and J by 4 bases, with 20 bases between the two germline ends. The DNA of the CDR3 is TGTGCCAGCAGGAGACTTACTAGGCGTCTTTCAGATACGCAGTATTTT. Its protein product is CASRRLTRRLSDTQYF.

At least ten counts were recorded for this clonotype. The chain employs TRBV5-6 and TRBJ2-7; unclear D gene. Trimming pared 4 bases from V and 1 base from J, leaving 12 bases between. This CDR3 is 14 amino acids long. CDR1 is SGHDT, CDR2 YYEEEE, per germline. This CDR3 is CASSLPGRSYEQYF. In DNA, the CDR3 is TGTGCCAGCAGCCTTCCGGGCCGATCCTACGAGCAGTACTTC.

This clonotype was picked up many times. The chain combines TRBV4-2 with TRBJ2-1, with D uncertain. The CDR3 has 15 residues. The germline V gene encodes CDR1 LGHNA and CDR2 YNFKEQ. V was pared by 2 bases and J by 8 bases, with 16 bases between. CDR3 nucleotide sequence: TGTGCCAGCAGCCAAAAAGGCCCCCGCTTCGATGAGCAGTTCTTC. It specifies CASSQKGPRFDEQFF.

The CDR3 DNA follows: TGTGCCAGCAGCTTGTCGGGATGGAATCAGCCCCAGCATTTT. It is translated as CASSLSGWNQPQHF. The chain couples TRBV5-5 to TRBJ1-5; D remains ambiguous. The germline gives CDR1 SGHKS, CDR2 YYEKEE (reference sequence). The length of the CDR3 is 14 residues. V lost 1 base and J 4 bases, leaving 9 bases between the germline ends.

This CDR3 is CSGGANSYEQYF. CDR3 bases: TGCAGCGGCGGGGCCAACTCCTACGAGCAGTACTTC. The genes are TRBV29-1 and TRBJ2-7, with TRBD2 as a possible D gene (6 bases). From germline, CDR1 is SQVTM and CDR2 ANQGSEA. V dropped 7 bases and J dropped 0 bases, with 10 bases sitting between them. The CDR3 runs 12 residues.

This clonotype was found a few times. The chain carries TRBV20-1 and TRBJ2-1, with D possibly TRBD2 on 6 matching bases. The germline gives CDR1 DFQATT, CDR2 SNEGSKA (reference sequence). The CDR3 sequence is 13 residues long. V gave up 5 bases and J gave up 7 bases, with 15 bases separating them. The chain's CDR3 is CSAARDSGNEQFF. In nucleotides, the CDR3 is TGCAGTGCTGCCCGGGACTCGGGGAATGAGCAGTTCTTC.

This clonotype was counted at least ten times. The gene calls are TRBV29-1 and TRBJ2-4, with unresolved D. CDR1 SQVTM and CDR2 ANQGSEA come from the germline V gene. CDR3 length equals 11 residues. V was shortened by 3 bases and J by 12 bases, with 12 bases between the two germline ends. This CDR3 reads CSVDMGFSQYF. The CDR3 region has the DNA TGCAGCGTTGATATGGGTTTCTCTCAGTACTTC.

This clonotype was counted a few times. The DNA of the CDR3 is TGTGCCAGGGGGGACAGCCGAGCTGAAACTATGAACACTGAAGCTTTCTTT. This encodes CARGDSRAETMNTEAFF. The chain uses TRBV3-1 and TRBJ1-1, with TRBD1 matching over 7 bases. Trimming at V came to 9 bases and at J to 0 bases, leaving 16 bases not matched to a gene. CDR1 and CDR2 (germline): LGHDT, YNNKEL (reference sequence). The CDR3 runs to 17 residues.

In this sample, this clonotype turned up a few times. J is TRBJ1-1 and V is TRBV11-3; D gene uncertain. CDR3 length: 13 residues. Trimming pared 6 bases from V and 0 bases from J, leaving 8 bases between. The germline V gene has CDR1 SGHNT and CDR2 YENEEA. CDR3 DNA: TGTGCCAGCAGACGCAGGATGAACACTGAAGCTTTCTTT. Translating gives CASRRRMNTEAFF.

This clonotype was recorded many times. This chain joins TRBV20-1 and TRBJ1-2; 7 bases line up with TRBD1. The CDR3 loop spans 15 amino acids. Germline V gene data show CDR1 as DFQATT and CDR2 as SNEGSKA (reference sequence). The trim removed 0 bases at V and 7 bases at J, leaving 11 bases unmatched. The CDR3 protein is CSARDPNRGSTGYTF. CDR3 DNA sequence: TGCAGTGCTAGAGATCCGAACAGGGGATCCACTGGCTACACCTTC.

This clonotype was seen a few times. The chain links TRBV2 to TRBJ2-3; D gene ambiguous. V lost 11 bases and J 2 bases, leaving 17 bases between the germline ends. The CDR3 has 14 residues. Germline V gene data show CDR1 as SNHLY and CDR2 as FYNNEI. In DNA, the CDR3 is TGTGCCTCGGCAATAGCAGATTCCACAGATACGCAGTATTTT. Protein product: CASAIADSTDTQYF.

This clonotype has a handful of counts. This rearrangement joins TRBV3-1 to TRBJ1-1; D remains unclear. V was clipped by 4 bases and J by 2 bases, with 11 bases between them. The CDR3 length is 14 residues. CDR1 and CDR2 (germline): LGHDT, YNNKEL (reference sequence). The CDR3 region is CASSPPISNTEAFF. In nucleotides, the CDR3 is TGTGCCAGCAGCCCTCCTATAAGTAACACTGAAGCTTTCTTT.